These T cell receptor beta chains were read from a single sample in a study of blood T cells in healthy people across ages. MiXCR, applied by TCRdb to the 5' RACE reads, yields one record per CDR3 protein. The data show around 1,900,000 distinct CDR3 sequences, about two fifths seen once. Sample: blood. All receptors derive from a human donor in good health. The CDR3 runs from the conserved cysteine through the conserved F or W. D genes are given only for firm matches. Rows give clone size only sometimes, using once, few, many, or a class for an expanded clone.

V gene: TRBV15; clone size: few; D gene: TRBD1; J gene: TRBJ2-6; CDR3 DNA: TGTGCCACCAGCAGAGATCGCATCGGGACAGGGAGGACTGGGGCCAACGTCCTGACTTTC; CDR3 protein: CATSRDRIGTGRTGANVLTF
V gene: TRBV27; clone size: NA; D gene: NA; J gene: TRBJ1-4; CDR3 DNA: TGTGCCACCCGTTACGGGGTTGCTGAAAAACTGTTTTTT; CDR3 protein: CATRYGVAEKLFF
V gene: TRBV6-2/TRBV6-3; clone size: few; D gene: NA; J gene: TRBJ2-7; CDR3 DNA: TGTGCCAGCAGTCCCAGCGAGGTCGAGCAGTACTTC; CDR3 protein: CASSPSEVEQYF
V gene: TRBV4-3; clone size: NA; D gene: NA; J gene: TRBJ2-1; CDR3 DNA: TGCGCCAGCAGCCAAGATCTCGGCCCAGGGTCCTACAATGAGCAGTTCTTC; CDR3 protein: CASSQDLGPGSYNEQFF
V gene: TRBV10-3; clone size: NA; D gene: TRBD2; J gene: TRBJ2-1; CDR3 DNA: TGTGCTATCAGTGGCGGGGGGGTAAGGGATGAGCAGTTCTTC; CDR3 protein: CAISGGGVRDEQFF
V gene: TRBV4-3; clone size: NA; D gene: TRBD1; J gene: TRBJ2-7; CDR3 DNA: TGCGCCAGCAGCCAAGCGATAGGGGGCACCTACGAGCAGTACTTC; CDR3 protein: CASSQAIGGTYEQYF
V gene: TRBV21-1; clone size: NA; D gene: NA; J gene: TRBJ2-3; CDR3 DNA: TGTGCCAGCAGCTCCAGGGGATGGCACACAGATACGCAGTATTTT; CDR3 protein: CASSSRGWHTDTQYF
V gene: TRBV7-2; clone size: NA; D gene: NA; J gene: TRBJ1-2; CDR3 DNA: TGTGCCAGCAGCTTAGCGGTGGAGGGTTCTGGCTACACCTTC; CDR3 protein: CASSLAVEGSGYTF
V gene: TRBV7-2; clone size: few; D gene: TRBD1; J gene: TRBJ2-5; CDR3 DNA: TGTGCCAGCAGCTTAGCTCGGACAGGAGGAGAGACCCAGTACTTC; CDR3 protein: CASSLARTGGETQYF
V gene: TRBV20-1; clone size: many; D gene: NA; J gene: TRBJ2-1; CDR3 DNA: TGCAGTGCTAGTTGGGGGACGGAGGTTAACAATGAGCAGTTCTTC; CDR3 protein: CSASWGTEVNNEQFF
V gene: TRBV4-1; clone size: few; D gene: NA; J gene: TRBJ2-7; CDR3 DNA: TGCGCCAGCAGCCAAGTGGACCCTCCCCTTGTGTCCGAGCAGTACTTC; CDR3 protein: CASSQVDPPLVSEQYF
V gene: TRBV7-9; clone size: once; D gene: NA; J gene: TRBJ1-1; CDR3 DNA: TGTGCCAGCAGTCAAGACATACCCTGGACGGACTCGAACACTGAAGCTTTCTTT; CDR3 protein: CASSQDIPWTDSNTEAFF
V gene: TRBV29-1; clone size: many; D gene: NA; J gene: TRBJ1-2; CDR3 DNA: TGCAGCGTTGAACTAGGGGATCGTGGCTACACCTTC; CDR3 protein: CSVELGDRGYTF
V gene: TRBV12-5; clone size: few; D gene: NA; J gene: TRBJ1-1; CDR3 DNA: TGTGCTAGTGGCTCCGGGACTCCATTTGAAGCTTTCTTT; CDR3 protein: CASGSGTPFEAFF
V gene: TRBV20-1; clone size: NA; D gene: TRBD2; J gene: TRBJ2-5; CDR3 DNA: TGCAGTGCTCGCCAAAGCGGGGGGGCGGGTGAGACCCAGTACTTC; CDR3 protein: CSARQSGGAGETQYF
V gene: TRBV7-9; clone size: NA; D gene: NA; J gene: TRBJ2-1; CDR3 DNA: TGTGCCAGCAGCTTACCAAACCCGCTCAATGAGCAGTTCTTC; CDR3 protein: CASSLPNPLNEQFF
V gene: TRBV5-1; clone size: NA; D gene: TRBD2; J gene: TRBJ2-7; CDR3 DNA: TGCGCCAGCAGCTTGACCCCCGGGACTAGCGGGGGCGAGCAGTACTTC; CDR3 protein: CASSLTPGTSGGEQYF
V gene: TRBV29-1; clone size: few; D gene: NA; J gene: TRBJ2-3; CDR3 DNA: TGCAGCGTTACCATCGGGCAGGGCCCCACAGATACGCAGTATTTT; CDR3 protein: CSVTIGQGPTDTQYF
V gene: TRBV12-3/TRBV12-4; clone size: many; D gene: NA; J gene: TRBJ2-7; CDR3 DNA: TGTGCCAGCAGTTTGCTGAACGAGCAGTACTTC; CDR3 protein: CASSLLNEQYF
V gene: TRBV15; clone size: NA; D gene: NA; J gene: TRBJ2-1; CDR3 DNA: TGTGCCACCTCCTTCACGGGATTTATGATCTATGAGCAGTTCTTC; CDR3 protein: CATSFTGFMIYEQFF
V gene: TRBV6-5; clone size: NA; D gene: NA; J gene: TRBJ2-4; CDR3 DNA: TGTGCCAGCAGCCCTGGACATGTGCAGTACTTC; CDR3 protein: CASSPGHVQYF
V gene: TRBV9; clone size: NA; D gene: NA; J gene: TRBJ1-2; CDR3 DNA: TGTGCCAGCAGCGCCCCCCGGGGTGGGGGCTATGGCTACACCTTC; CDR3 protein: CASSAPRGGGYGYTF
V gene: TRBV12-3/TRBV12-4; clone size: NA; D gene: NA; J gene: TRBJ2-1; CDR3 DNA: TGTGCCAGCAGCCGCGGAGCTAGCTCAGGTGAGCAGTTCTTC; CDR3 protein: CASSRGASSGEQFF
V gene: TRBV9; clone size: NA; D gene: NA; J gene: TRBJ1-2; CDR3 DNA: TGTGCCAGCAGCGTGGGGCAGCCCACTAACTATGGCTACACCTTC; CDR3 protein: CASSVGQPTNYGYTF
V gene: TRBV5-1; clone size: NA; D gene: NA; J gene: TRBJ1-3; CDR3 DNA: TGCGCCAGCAGCTTGCTGGGGGCAATAGGAAACACCATATATTTT; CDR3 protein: CASSLLGAIGNTIYF
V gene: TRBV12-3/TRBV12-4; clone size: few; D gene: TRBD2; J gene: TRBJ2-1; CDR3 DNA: TGTGCCAGCAGACCAACTAGCGGGGGGGGCGGTGAGCAGTTCTTC; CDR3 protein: CASRPTSGGGGEQFF
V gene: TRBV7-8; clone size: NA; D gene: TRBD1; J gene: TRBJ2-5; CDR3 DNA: TGTGCCAGCAGCTTACTGCCGAGGGGGCGGGAGACCCAGTACTTC; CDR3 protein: CASSLLPRGRETQYF